These 12 T cell receptor beta chains share one sample of origin, sequenced in a study of human T cells and chemical hapten exposure. TCRdb called the RACE reads again in MiXCR, with one record for every CDR3 protein. The data hold more than 55,000 distinct CDR3 sequences, with more than 8% observed a single time. The time point is: pre-sensitization, week 0. Documented treatment: therapeutic diphenylcyclopropenone sensitization with weekly scalp DPC. Here the sequenced sample was whole blood, taken in connection with sensitization to the hapten diphenylcyclopropenone (DPC). The receptors were gathered from a man in his forties with alopecia areata. Some clones in this sample may be carry-over from other donors' samples.

The rearrangement links TRBV9 to TRBJ1-3; 9 positions match TRBD1. J gave up 2 bases and V 3 bases, and 6 bases lay outside the gene matches. In germline, CDR1 is SGDLS, CDR2 YYNGEE. This CDR3 is built from 16 residues. In nucleotides, the CDR3 is TGTGCCAGCAGCGGCGGACAGGGGAGGCCTGGAAACACCATATATTTT. This codes for CASSGGQGRPGNTIYF.

This clonotype has a count of ten or more. The chain joins TRBV7-8 to TRBJ1-5, with 9 bases that match TRBD1. This CDR3 has 17 residues. CDR1 is SGHVS, CDR2 FQNEAQ, per germline. Trimming removed 5 bases from V and 1 base from J; junction bases left unmatched: 9. CDR3 sequence reads: CASSAGTGFFSNQPQHF. DNA of the CDR3: TGTGCCAGCAGCGCTGGGACAGGGTTTTTCAGCAATCAGCCCCAGCATTTT. The whole variable domain, filled in from reference TRBV7-8 and TRBJ1-5, reads GAGVSQSPRYKVAKRGQDVALRCDPISGHVSLFWYQQALGQGPEFLTYFQNEAQLDKSGLPSDRFFAERPEGSVSTLKIQRTQQEDSAVYLCASSAGTGFFSNQPQHFGDGTRLSIL.

This clonotype was seen more than once but under ten times. In nucleotides, the CDR3 is TGTGCCAGCAGTTTCACAGCCTACACCGGGGAGCTGTTTTTT. It yields the protein CASSFTAYTGELFF. The chain is built from TRBV28 and TRBJ2-2; D is unresolved. Trimming took 3 bases from V and 3 from J, leaving 8 bases between them. Germline values: CDR1 MDHEN, CDR2 SYDVKM. CDR3 size: 14 residues.

The V and J genes are TRBV5-4 and TRBJ2-6; D remains unclear. V lost 6 bases and J lost 2, with 9 bases in between. This CDR3 is 14 amino acids long. Germline lookup yields CDR1 SGHNT and CDR2 YYREEE (reference sequence). The DNA for the CDR3 is TGTGCCAGCAACCCCAAGACTGGGGCCAACGTCCTGACTTTC. Protein product: CASNPKTGANVLTF.

The table lists this clonotype with a count of one. V and J are TRBV28 and TRBJ2-7; D perhaps matches TRBD1 (6 bases). V was shortened by 6 bases and J by 5 bases, with 17 bases between the two germline ends. Germline values: CDR1 MDHEN, CDR2 SYDVKM. The CDR3 sequence is 14 residues long. The CDR3 DNA sequence: TGTGCCAGCAGAAGGCTAGGGGGTACCCACGAGCAGTACTTC. Translation gives CASRRLGGTHEQYF. Combining the CDR3 with reference TRBV28 and TRBJ2-7 gives the whole variable domain DVKVTQSSRYLVKRTGEKVFLECVQDMDHENMFWYRQDPGLGLRLIYFSYDVKMKEKGDIPEGYSVSREKKERFSLILESASTNQTSMYLCASRRLGGTHEQYFGPGTRLTVT.

On this clonotype: The junction does not match germline at one end; this may be a read error. V usage is TRBV28 and J usage is TRBJ2-7; tentatively, D is TRBD1 (6 bases). This CDR3 has 13 residues. The germline CDR1 and CDR2 sequences are MDHEN and SYDVKM. The CDR3 sequence is CASSPLPRQERYF. The DNA for the CDR3 is TGTGCCAGCAGTCCACTCCCCCGACAGGAGCGGTACTTC.

This clonotype was seen at least ten times. This chain connects TRBV6-5 to TRBJ2-7, with 7 bases fitting TRBD1. CDR3 length: 14 residues. J lost 3 bases, V lost 6 bases, and 8 bases had no gene match. Germline V lookup: CDR1 MNHEY, CDR2 SVGAGI. CDR3 loop: CASSTGDTHYEQYF. The CDR3 DNA reads TGTGCCAGCAGCACAGGGGACACTCACTACGAGCAGTACTTC.

The chain uses TRBV12-2 and TRBJ2-6. TRBV12-2 is a documented pseudogene. This CDR3 region has 17 residues. CDR3 bases: TGTGCAAGTCGCTTAGCGTGGACGGACTCTGGGGCCAACGTCCTGACTTTC. Translating it yields CASRLAWTDSGANVLTF.

The chain links TRBV9 to TRBJ1-2; D possibly corresponds to TRBD1 (5 bases). The CDR3 is 13 residues long. CDR1 is SGDLS and CDR2 is YYNGEE in the germline V gene. The ends were cut back, 3 bases at V and 2 bases at J, with 8 bases in the middle. For the CDR3, the DNA is TGTGCCAGCAGCGGGACATCGAACTATGGCTACACCTTC. Translation gives CASSGTSNYGYTF.

This clonotype was recorded a few times. The chain uses TRBV12-3 or TRBV12-4 and TRBJ2-3, with 10 positions matching TRBD2. With V trimmed by 7 bases and J by 0 bases, 4 bases remained unmatched. The CDR3 length is 15 residues. CDR3 DNA sequence: TGTGCCAGCACCTCGACTAGCGGGAGCACAGATACGCAGTATTTT. Translation: CASTSTSGSTDTQYF.

Here the CDR3 DNA reads TGTGCCAGCAGCCGCGCGAGAGGGGGATCTGGAAACACCATATATTTT. Translating gives CASSRARGGSGNTIYF. J is TRBJ1-3 and V is TRBV3-1; the D gene is possibly TRBD1 (6 bases). From germline, CDR1 is LGHDT and CDR2 YNNKEL (reference sequence). Trimming removed 4 bases at V and 1 base at J, with 14 bases between. There are 16 residues in the CDR3.

This chain links TRBV29-1 with TRBJ2-7; 8 bases are shared with TRBD1. V dropped 0 bases and J dropped 0; count of bases not matched to a gene: 4. CDR1 is SQVTM and CDR2 is ANQGSEA in the germline V gene. This CDR3 contains 15 residues. CDR3 region: CSVEDRTGISYEQYF. CDR3 coding DNA: TGCAGCGTTGAAGATCGGACAGGGATCTCCTACGAGCAGTACTTC.